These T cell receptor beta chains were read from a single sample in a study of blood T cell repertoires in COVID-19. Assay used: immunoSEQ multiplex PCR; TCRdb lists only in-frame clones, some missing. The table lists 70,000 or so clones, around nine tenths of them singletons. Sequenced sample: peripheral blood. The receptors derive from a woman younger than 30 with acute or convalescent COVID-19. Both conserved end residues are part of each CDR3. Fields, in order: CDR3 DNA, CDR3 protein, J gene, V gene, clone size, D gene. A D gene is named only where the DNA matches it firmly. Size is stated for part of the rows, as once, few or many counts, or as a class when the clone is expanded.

DNA: TGTGCCAGCAGTCAGACCCGGGGACAGTACTTC; CDR3: CASSQTRGQYF; J: TRBJ2-7; V: TRBV28; size: NA; D: NA
DNA: TGTGCCAGCTCCCGGGCCGGGACAGGTATGAACACTGAAGCTTTCTTT; CDR3: CASSRAGTGMNTEAFF; J: TRBJ1-1; V: TRBV2; size: NA; D: TRBD1
DNA: TGTGCCATCAGTGAGAGGGGCGGGGGGCTCACAGATACGCAGTATTTT; CDR3: CAISERGGGLTDTQYF; J: TRBJ2-3; V: TRBV10-3; size: once; D: TRBD2
DNA: TGCGCCAGCAGCTTGACAGGGAGCCGCGGTAACACTGAAGCTTTCTTT; CDR3: CASSLTGSRGNTEAFF; J: TRBJ1-1; V: TRBV5-1; size: NA; D: NA
DNA: TGCGCCAGCGCCGGGACAGGGATGAACACTGAAGCTTTCTTT; CDR3: CASAGTGMNTEAFF; J: TRBJ1-1; V: TRBV4-1; size: NA; D: TRBD1
DNA: TGTGCCTGGAACGAGGCGGGGGAGCAAGATACGCAGTATTTT; CDR3: CAWNEAGEQDTQYF; J: TRBJ2-3; V: TRBV30; size: NA; D: TRBD2
DNA: TGTGCCAGCAGCCAAGATTGGAGACAGGGGGCAGGTTCACCCCTCCACTTT; CDR3: CASSQDWRQGAGSPLHF; J: TRBJ1-6; V: TRBV3-1/TRBV3-2; size: few; D: TRBD1
DNA: TGTGCCAGCGGAATTAGGTCGGGGGCGAACACCGGGGAGCTGTTTTTT; CDR3: CASGIRSGANTGELFF; J: TRBJ2-2; V: TRBV2; size: NA; D: NA
DNA: TGTGCCAGCAGTGCCACAGGTAGCGGAGGTCGGGATACGCAGTATTTT; CDR3: CASSATGSGGRDTQYF; J: TRBJ2-3; V: TRBV6-4; size: NA; D: NA
DNA: TGTGCCTGGAGAGGCTCAACTAGCGGGGGATACAATGAGCAGTTCTTC; CDR3: CAWRGSTSGGYNEQFF; J: TRBJ2-1; V: TRBV30; size: NA; D: TRBD2
DNA: TGTGCCAGCAGTTCCAGGGGGCAGATTGAAGCTTTCTTT; CDR3: CASSSRGQIEAFF; J: TRBJ1-1; V: TRBV28; size: NA; D: TRBD1
DNA: TGTGCCAGCAGGCCCCATTATCTCACGGCCGAGGGAGAGACCCAGTACTTC; CDR3: CASRPHYLTAEGETQYF; J: TRBJ2-5; V: TRBV2; size: NA; D: NA
DNA: TGTGCCAGCAGCTTGGGACTAGCGGCCGGCGAGCAGTACTTC; CDR3: CASSLGLAAGEQYF; J: TRBJ2-7; V: TRBV7-2; size: NA; D: TRBD2
DNA: TGTGCCAGCACCCGTATGGGGGGGGGAAACAATGAGCAGTTCTTC; CDR3: CASTRMGGGNNEQFF; J: TRBJ2-1; V: TRBV2; size: NA; D: TRBD2
DNA: TGTGCCTGGAGCCGGCGGGGGCCTAACTATGGCTACACCTTC; CDR3: CAWSRRGPNYGYTF; J: TRBJ1-2; V: TRBV30; size: NA; D: NA
DNA: TGTGCCAGCAGCGCATCGGGACAGGTCCACAATGAGCAGTTCTTC; CDR3: CASSASGQVHNEQFF; J: TRBJ2-1; V: TRBV7-2; size: NA; D: TRBD1
DNA: TGTGCCAGCAGTGAAATAGCGGGCGGCCTAAATCTCTACGAGCAGTACTTC; CDR3: CASSEIAGGLNLYEQYF; J: TRBJ2-7; V: TRBV2; size: NA; D: TRBD2
DNA: TGTGCCAGCAGCTTCAGACAGGGGTCACCCCTCCACTTT; CDR3: CASSFRQGSPLHF; J: TRBJ1-6; V: TRBV7-2; size: NA; D: TRBD1
DNA: TGTGCCAGCAGCTTAGGCGCGGGGGGCTCCGGGGAGCTGTTTTTT; CDR3: CASSLGAGGSGELFF; J: TRBJ2-2; V: TRBV11-3; size: NA; D: TRBD2
DNA: TGTGCCAGCAGCGTTTCGGGGACAGGGGGAGACATTCAGTACTTC; CDR3: CASSVSGTGGDIQYF; J: TRBJ2-4; V: TRBV6-2/TRBV6-3; size: NA; D: TRBD1
DNA: TGTGCCAGCAGCTCGGAGATCGGACTAGCGGGAGAGGCCGGGGAGCTGTTTTTT; CDR3: CASSSEIGLAGEAGELFF; J: TRBJ2-2; V: TRBV7-9; size: NA; D: TRBD2
DNA: TGTGCCAGCAGCCAAGTGCAGGGGCGTCAAGGCCATGGCTACACCTTC; CDR3: CASSQVQGRQGHGYTF; J: TRBJ1-2; V: TRBV3-1/TRBV3-2; size: NA; D: NA
DNA: TGTGCCAGCAGTCCCGGAGAAGCGGGGGGGCAGTGGACGCAGTATTTT; CDR3: CASSPGEAGGQWTQYF; J: TRBJ2-3; V: TRBV2; size: NA; D: TRBD2
DNA: TGTGCCAGCTCACCGGCCCGGACAGGGGAAGGCGGGGAGCTGTTTTTT; CDR3: CASSPARTGEGGELFF; J: TRBJ2-2; V: TRBV18; size: NA; D: TRBD1
DNA: TGTGCCAGCAGTTACCCTGCCTTCAGGGGGATGAATTCACCCCTCCACTTT; CDR3: CASSYPAFRGMNSPLHF; J: TRBJ1-6; V: TRBV6-2/TRBV6-3; size: NA; D: TRBD1
DNA: TGTGCCAGTAGTACGGACCGAGCGGCTAATGAAAAACTGTTTTTT; CDR3: CASSTDRAANEKLFF; J: TRBJ1-4; V: TRBV19; size: few; D: NA
DNA: TGCAGCGTGCGGGACAGCTCCTACGAGCAGTACTTC; CDR3: CSVRDSSYEQYF; J: TRBJ2-7; V: TRBV29-1; size: NA; D: NA
DNA: TGTGCCAGCAGTGACCGGGGGGGGCCATACCGCTATGGCTACACCTTC; CDR3: CASSDRGGPYRYGYTF; J: TRBJ1-2; V: TRBV2; size: NA; D: NA
DNA: TGTGCCAGCGGTCGAGCCGGGACTAGCATCAGGGGTGAGCAGTTCTTC; CDR3: CASGRAGTSIRGEQFF; J: TRBJ2-1; V: TRBV11-2; size: NA; D: TRBD2
DNA: TGCGCCAGCAGCTTTACAGGGGGCTCGAACACTGAAGCTTTCTTT; CDR3: CASSFTGGSNTEAFF; J: TRBJ1-1; V: TRBV5-1; size: NA; D: TRBD1
DNA: TGTGCCAGCAGCCCAGGACACGCCGTCCCAGATACGCAGTATTTT; CDR3: CASSPGHAVPDTQYF; J: TRBJ2-3; V: TRBV7-9; size: NA; D: NA
DNA: TGTGCCAGCAGTTACATGTCTATTGATACGCAGTATTTT; CDR3: CASSYMSIDTQYF; J: TRBJ2-3; V: TRBV6-2/TRBV6-3; size: NA; D: NA
DNA: TGTGCCAGCTCACCTGGACTAGATGGGGATACGCAGTATTTT; CDR3: CASSPGLDGDTQYF; J: TRBJ2-3; V: TRBV18; size: NA; D: TRBD2
DNA: TGCGCCAGCAGCTTGTTGTTAGCGGGAGGTTCCGGGGAGCTGTTTTTT; CDR3: CASSLLLAGGSGELFF; J: TRBJ2-2; V: TRBV5-1; size: NA; D: TRBD2
DNA: TGTGCCAGCAGTGAAGAATCCCGGGGCGAGCAGTACTTC; CDR3: CASSEESRGEQYF; J: TRBJ2-7; V: TRBV2; size: NA; D: NA
DNA: TGTGCCAGCACCCCTAAAATTCGTCATGAAGCTTTCTTT; CDR3: CASTPKIRHEAFF; J: TRBJ1-1; V: TRBV12-1; size: once; D: NA
DNA: TGCGCCAGCAGGACGGGACAGAACACTGAAGCTTTCTTT; CDR3: CASRTGQNTEAFF; J: TRBJ1-1; V: TRBV10-2; size: NA; D: NA
DNA: TGCGCCAGCAGTGAGTCGCCTAACTACGAGCAGTACTTC; CDR3: CASSESPNYEQYF; J: TRBJ2-7; V: TRBV10-1; size: NA; D: NA
DNA: TGTGCCAGCAGGCGAACCCTGACAGGGGGGAAATATAATTCACCCCTCCACTTT; CDR3: CASRRTLTGGKYNSPLHF; J: TRBJ1-6; V: TRBV7-8; size: NA; D: TRBD1
DNA: TGTGCCAGCAGCCAATATCAGGGGAACACCGGGGAGCTGTTTTTT; CDR3: CASSQYQGNTGELFF; J: TRBJ2-2; V: TRBV3-1/TRBV3-2; size: NA; D: NA
DNA: TGTGCCAGCAGGGCGGGGCGCTCAAACTATGGCTACACCTTC; CDR3: CASRAGRSNYGYTF; J: TRBJ1-2; V: TRBV5-4; size: NA; D: NA
DNA: TGTGCCTGGAGTGTACTCGGAGGACAGGGGACCTACGAGCAGTACTTC; CDR3: CAWSVLGGQGTYEQYF; J: TRBJ2-7; V: TRBV30; size: NA; D: TRBD1
DNA: TGTGCCAGCAGCTTAGTAGTGAACACTGAAGCTTTCTTT; CDR3: CASSLVVNTEAFF; J: TRBJ1-1; V: TRBV11-2; size: NA; D: NA
DNA: TGTGCCAGCAGCTTCGGGACTAGCGGAAATGAGCAGTTCTTC; CDR3: CASSFGTSGNEQFF; J: TRBJ2-1; V: TRBV7-2; size: NA; D: TRBD2
DNA: TGTGCCAGCAGTGAGGCTAGCTCCTACAATGAGCAGTTCTTC; CDR3: CASSEASSYNEQFF; J: TRBJ2-1; V: TRBV6-1; size: NA; D: NA
DNA: TGTGCCAGCAGCCAGAGGAGCTCCTACAATGAGCAGTTCTTC; CDR3: CASSQRSSYNEQFF; J: TRBJ2-1; V: TRBV6-5; size: NA; D: NA
DNA: TGCGCCAGCAGCCAAGACGACACCCCCCAAGGCGAGCAGTACTTC; CDR3: CASSQDDTPQGEQYF; J: TRBJ2-7; V: TRBV4-3; size: NA; D: NA
DNA: TGTGCCAGCAGTGAGACAGGGTACACTGAAGCTTTCTTT; CDR3: CASSETGYTEAFF; J: TRBJ1-1; V: TRBV28; size: once; D: TRBD1
DNA: TGTGCCAGCTCACCCCCATTGAACACTGAAGCTTTCTTT; CDR3: CASSPPLNTEAFF; J: TRBJ1-1; V: TRBV18; size: NA; D: NA
DNA: TGTGCCAGCAGCCAAGATCCAGGAAACTATGGCTACACCTTC; CDR3: CASSQDPGNYGYTF; J: TRBJ1-2; V: TRBV4-2; size: NA; D: NA
DNA: TGTGCCAGCAGCCCCTGGACTAGCGGGGGCTACCAAGAGACCCAGTACTTC; CDR3: CASSPWTSGGYQETQYF; J: TRBJ2-5; V: TRBV3-1/TRBV3-2; size: NA; D: TRBD2
DNA: TGTGCCAGCACCCCGGCTGACAGTATAGATACGCAGTATTTT; CDR3: CASTPADSIDTQYF; J: TRBJ2-3; V: TRBV11-2; size: NA; D: NA
DNA: TGTGCCAGCGGCCGAGACAGGGGTTCCAATCAGCCCCAGCATTTT; CDR3: CASGRDRGSNQPQHF; J: TRBJ1-5; V: TRBV6-5; size: few; D: TRBD1
DNA: TGTGCCAGCAGCACGGGACTAGCGGGAGTGGGCAGAAACACAGATACGCAGTATTTT; CDR3: CASSTGLAGVGRNTDTQYF; J: TRBJ2-3; V: TRBV5-4; size: NA; D: TRBD2
DNA: TGTGCCAGCAGCTTGCCCCAGGGGACCTATGGCTACACCTTC; CDR3: CASSLPQGTYGYTF; J: TRBJ1-2; V: TRBV5-4; size: NA; D: NA
DNA: TGTGCCAGCAGCCAAGAACAGGGGGCCCAAGAGACCCAGTACTTC; CDR3: CASSQEQGAQETQYF; J: TRBJ2-5; V: TRBV4-2; size: NA; D: TRBD1
DNA: TGTGCCATCAGTGGTCAGGGCACAGATACGCAGTATTTT; CDR3: CAISGQGTDTQYF; J: TRBJ2-3; V: TRBV10-3; size: many; D: NA
DNA: TGTGCCAGCAGCTCCGCGGGGGGCCACACAGATACGCAGTATTTT; CDR3: CASSSAGGHTDTQYF; J: TRBJ2-3; V: TRBV5-8; size: NA; D: TRBD2
DNA: TGTGCCAGCAGTTTACCGGGGACTCACAATCAGCCCCAGCATTTT; CDR3: CASSLPGTHNQPQHF; J: TRBJ1-5; V: TRBV28; size: NA; D: NA